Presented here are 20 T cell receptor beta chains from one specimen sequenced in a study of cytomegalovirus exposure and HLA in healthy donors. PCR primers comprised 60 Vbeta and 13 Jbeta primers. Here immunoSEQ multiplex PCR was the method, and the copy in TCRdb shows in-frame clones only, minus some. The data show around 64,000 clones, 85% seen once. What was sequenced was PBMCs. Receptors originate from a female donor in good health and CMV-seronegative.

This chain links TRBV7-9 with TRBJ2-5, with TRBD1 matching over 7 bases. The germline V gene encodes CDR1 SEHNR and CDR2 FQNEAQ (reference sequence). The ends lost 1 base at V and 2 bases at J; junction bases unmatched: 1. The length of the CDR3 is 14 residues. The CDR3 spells CASSLGDSQETQYF. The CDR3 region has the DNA TGTGCCAGCAGCTTAGGGGACAGTCAAGAGACCCAGTACTTC.

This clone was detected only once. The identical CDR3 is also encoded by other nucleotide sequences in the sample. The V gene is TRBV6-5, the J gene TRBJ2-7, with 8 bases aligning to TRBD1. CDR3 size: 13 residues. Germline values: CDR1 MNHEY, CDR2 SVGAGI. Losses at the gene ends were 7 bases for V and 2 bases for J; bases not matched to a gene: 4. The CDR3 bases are TGTGCCAGCACCGCAGGGGGCGCCTACGAGCAGTACTTC. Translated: CASTAGGAYEQYF.

The CDR3 nucleotides are TGTGCCAGCAGATCCGACCGGGACACTTCCTACGAGCAGTACTTC. Protein: CASRSDRDTSYEQYF. J is TRBJ2-7 and V is TRBV7-9; D perhaps matches TRBD1 (6 bases). Per germline, CDR1 SEHNR and CDR2 FQNEAQ (reference sequence). The V gene lost 6 bases and the J gene lost 1 base, with 16 bases spanning the gap. The CDR3 is 15 amino acids.

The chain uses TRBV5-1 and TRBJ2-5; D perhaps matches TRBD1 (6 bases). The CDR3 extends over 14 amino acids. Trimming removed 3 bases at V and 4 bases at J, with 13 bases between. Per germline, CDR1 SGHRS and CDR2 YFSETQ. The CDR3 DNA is TGCGCCAGCAGCTCGATTCAGGGGTTAGAGACCCAGTACTTC. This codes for CASSSIQGLETQYF.

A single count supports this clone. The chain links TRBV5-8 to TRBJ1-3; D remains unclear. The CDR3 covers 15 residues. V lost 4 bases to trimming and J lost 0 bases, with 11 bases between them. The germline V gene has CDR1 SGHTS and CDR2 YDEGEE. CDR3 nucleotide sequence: TGTGCCAGCAGCCCTCGTGAGATCTCTGGAAACACCATATATTTT. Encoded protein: CASSPREISGNTIYF.

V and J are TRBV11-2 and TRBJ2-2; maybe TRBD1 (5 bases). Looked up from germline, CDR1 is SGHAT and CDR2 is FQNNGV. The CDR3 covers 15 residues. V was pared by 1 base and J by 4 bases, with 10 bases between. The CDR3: CASSLAGQPTGELFF. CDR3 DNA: TGTGCCAGCAGCTTAGCAGGACAACCCACCGGGGAGCTGTTTTTT.

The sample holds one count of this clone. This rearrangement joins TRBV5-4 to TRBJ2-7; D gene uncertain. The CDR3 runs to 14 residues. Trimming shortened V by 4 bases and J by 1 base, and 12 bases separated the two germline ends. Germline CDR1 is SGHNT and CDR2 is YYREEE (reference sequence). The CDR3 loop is CASSLGVSSYEQYF. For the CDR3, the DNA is TGTGCCAGCAGCCTGGGTGTCAGTTCCTACGAGCAGTACTTC.

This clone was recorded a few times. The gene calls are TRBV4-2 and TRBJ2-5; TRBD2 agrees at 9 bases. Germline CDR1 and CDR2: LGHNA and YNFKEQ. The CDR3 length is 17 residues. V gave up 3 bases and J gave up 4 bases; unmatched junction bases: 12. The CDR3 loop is CASSQVSFGTSRETQYF. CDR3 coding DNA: TGTGCCAGCAGCCAGGTTAGCTTTGGGACTAGCAGAGAGACCCAGTACTTC.

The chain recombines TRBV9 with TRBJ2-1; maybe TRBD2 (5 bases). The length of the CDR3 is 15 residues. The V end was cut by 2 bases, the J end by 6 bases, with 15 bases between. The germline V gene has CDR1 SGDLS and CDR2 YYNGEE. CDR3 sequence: CASSVSPGSPNEQFF. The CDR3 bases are TGTGCCAGCAGCGTGAGCCCGGGGTCCCCCAATGAGCAGTTCTTC.

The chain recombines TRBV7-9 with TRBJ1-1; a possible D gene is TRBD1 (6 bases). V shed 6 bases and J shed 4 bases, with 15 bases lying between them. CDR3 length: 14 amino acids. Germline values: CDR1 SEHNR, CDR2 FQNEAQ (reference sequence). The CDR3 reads CASSSRGSSTEAFF. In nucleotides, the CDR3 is TGTGCCAGCAGTTCCAGGGGAAGTTCCACTGAAGCTTTCTTT.

DNA for the CDR3: TGCGCCAGCAGCCAACGAGCGGGAGATCTCTACAATGAGCAGTTCTTC. Translation: CASSQRAGDLYNEQFF. The genes are TRBV4-1 and TRBJ2-1, with TRBD2 matching over 8 bases. Per the germline V gene, CDR1 is MGHRA and CDR2 is YSYEKL. This CDR3 is built from 16 residues. V lost 2 bases, J lost 3 bases, and 6 bases stayed unmatched.

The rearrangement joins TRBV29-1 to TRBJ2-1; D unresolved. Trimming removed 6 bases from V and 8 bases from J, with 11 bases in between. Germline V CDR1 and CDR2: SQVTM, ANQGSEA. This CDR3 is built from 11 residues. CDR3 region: CSVRDFDEQFF. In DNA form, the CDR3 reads TGCAGCGTGCGCGACTTCGATGAGCAGTTCTTC.

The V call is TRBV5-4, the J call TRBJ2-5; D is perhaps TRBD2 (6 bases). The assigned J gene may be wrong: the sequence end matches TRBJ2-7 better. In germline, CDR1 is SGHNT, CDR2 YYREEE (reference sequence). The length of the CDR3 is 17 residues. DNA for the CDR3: TGTGCCAGCAGCTTGTCTTTACGGCGGGATGGGTCCTACGAGCAGTACTTC. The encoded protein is CASSLSLRRDGSYEQYF.

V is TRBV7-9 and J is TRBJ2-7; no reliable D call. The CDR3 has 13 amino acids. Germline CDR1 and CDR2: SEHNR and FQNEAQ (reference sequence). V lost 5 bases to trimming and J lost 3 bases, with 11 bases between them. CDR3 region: CASSGSTVYEQYF. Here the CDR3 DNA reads TGTGCCAGCAGCGGCAGTACAGTCTACGAGCAGTACTTC.

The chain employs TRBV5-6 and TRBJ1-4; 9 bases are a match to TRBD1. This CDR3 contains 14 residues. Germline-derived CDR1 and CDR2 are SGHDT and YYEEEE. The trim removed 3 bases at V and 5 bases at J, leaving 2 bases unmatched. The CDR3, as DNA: TGTGCCAGCAGCTACGGGACAGGGAATGAAAAACTGTTTTTT. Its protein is CASSYGTGNEKLFF. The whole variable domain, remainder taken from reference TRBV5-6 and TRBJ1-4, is DAGVTQSPTHLIKTRGQQVTLRCSPKSGHDTVSWYQQALGQGPQFIFQYYEEEERQRGNFPDRFSGHQFPNYSSELNVNALLLGDSALYLCASSYGTGNEKLFFGSGTQLSVL.

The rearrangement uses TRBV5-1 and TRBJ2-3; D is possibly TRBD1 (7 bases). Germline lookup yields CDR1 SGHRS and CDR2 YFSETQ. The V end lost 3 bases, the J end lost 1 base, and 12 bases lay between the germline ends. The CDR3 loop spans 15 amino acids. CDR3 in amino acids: CASSSGGIGTDTQYF. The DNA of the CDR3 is TGCGCCAGCAGCTCAGGGGGGATTGGCACAGATACGCAGTATTTT. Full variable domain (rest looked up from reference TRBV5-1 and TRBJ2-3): KAGVTQTPRYLIKTRGQQVTLSCSPISGHRSVSWYQQTPGQGLQFLFEYFSETQRNKGNFPGRFSGRQFSNSRSEMNVSTLELGDSALYLCASSSGGIGTDTQYFGPGTRLTVL.

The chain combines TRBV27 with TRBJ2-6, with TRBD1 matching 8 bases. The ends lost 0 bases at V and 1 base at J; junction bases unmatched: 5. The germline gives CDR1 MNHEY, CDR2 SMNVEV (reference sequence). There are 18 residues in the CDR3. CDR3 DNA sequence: TGTGCCAGCAGTTTATCCGACAGGGGCGCATCTGGGGCCAACGTCCTGACTTTC. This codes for CASSLSDRGASGANVLTF. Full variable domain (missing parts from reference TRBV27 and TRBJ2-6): EAQVTQNPRYLITVTGKKLTVTCSQNMNHEYMSWYRQDPGLGLRQIYYSMNVEVTDKGDVPEGYKVSRKEKRNFPLILESPSPNQTSLYFCASSLSDRGASGANVLTFGAGSRLTVL.

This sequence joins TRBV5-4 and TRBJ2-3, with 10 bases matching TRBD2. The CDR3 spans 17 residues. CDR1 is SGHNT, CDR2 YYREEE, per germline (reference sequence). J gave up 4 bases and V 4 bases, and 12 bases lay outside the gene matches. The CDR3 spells CASSPLLAGGGADTQYF. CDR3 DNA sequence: TGTGCCAGCAGCCCCCTGTTAGCGGGAGGTGGGGCAGATACGCAGTATTTT.

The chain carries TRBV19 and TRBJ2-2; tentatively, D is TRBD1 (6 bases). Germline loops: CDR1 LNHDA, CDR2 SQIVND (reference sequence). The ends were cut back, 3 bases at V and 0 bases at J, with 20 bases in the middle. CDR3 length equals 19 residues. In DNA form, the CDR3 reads TGTGCCAGTAGTATCAGCAACCCCTTCAGGGGACCGAACACCGGGGAGCTGTTTTTT. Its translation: CASSISNPFRGPNTGELFF.

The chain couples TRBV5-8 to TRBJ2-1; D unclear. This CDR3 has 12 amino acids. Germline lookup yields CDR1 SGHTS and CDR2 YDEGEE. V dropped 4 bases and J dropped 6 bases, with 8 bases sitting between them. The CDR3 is CASSQTTNEQFF. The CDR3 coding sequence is TGTGCCAGCAGCCAAACTACCAATGAGCAGTTCTTC. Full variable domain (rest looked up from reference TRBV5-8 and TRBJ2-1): EAGVTQSPTHLIKTRGQQATLRCSPISGHTSVYWYQQALGLGLQFLLWYDEGEERNRGNFPPRFSGRQFPNYSSELNVNALELEDSALYLCASSQTTNEQFFGPGTRLTVL.